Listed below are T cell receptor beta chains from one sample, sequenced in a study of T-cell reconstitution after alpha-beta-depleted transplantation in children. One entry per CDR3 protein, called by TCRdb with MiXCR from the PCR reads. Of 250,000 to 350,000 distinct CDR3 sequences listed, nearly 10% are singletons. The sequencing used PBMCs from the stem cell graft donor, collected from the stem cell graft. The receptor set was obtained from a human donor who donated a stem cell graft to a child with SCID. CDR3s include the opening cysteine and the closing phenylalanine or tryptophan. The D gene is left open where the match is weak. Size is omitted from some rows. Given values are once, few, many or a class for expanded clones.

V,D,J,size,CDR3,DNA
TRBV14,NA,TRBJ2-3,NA,CASSPTRDHTQYF,TGTGCCAGCAGCCCCACCCGGGATCATACGCAGTATTTT
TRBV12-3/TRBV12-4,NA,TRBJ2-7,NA,CASRIGRDEQYF,TGTGCCAGCAGAATTGGTAGGGACGAGCAGTACTTC
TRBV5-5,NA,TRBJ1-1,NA,CASSLYRGGTEAFF,TGTGCCAGCAGCTTGTATAGGGGAGGAACTGAAGCTTTCTTT
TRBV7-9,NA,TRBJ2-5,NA,CATRASATRETQYF,TGTGCCACCCGGGCTAGCGCCACCCGGGAGACCCAGTACTTC
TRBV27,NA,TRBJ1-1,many,CASLGGSAEAFF,TGTGCCAGCTTGGGTGGGAGTGCTGAAGCTTTCTTT
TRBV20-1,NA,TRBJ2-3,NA,CSGVMARDTDTQYF,TGCAGTGGAGTGATGGCCAGGGACACAGATACGCAGTACTTT
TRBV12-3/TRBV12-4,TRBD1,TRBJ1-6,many,CASSLDRPSYNSPLHF,TGTGCCAGCAGTTTGGACAGGCCCTCTTATAATTCACCCCTCCACTTT
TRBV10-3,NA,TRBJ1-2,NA,CAISDGRDPRGYTF,TGTGCCATCAGTGACGGGAGGGATCCTAGAGGCTACACCTTC
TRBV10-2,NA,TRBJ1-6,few,CASSGKGSGSPLHF,TGCGCCAGCAGTGGCAAGGGGTCAGGGTCACCCCTCCACTTT
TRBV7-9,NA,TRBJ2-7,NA,CASSLTSIEQYF,TGTGCCAGCAGCTTAACCTCTATAGAGCAGTACTTC
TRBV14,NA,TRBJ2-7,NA,CASSGDTAYEQYF,TGTGCCAGCAGCGGGGACACAGCCTACGAGCAGTACTTC
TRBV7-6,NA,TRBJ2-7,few,CASRHPDWDYEQYF,TGTGCCAGCAGACATCCGGACTGGGACTACGAGCAGTACTTC
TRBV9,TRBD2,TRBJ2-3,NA,CASSPRLAGGPWDTQYF,TGTGCCAGCAGCCCACGACTAGCGGGGGGGCCTTGGGATACGCAGTATTTT
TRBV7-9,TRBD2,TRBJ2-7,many,CASSSTSGGIYEQYF,TGTGCCAGCAGCTCGACTAGCGGGGGTATCTACGAGCAGTACTTC
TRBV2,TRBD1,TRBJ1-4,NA,CATNRDRSNEKLFF,TGTGCCACTAACCGGGACAGAAGTAATGAAAAACTGTTTTTT
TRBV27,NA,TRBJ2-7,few,CASSPGSLYEQYF,TGTGCCAGCAGCCCGGGCAGTCTATACGAGCAGTACTTC
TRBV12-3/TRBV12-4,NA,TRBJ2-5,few,CASSLGLKGTQYF,TGTGCCAGCAGTTTAGGGCTAAAGGGGACCCAGTACTTC
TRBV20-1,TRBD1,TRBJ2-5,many,CSSKGAETQYF,TGCAGTTCTAAGGGGGCAGAGACCCAGTACTTC
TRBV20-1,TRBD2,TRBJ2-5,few,CSARLASGGGETQYF,TGCAGTGCTAGACTGGCCAGCGGGGGTGGAGAGACCCAGTACTTC
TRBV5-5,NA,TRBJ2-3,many,CASSLEGGADTQYF,TGTGCCAGCAGCTTGGAAGGTGGCGCAGATACGCAGTATTTT
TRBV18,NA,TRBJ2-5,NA,CASSPRDPLTTQYF,TGTGCCAGCTCACCACGGGACCCCCTTACAACCCAGTACTTC
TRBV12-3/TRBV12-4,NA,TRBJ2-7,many,CASSRDGVTYEQYF,TGTGCCAGCAGTAGGGACGGAGTGACCTACGAGCAGTACTTC
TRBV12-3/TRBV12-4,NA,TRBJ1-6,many,CASSLSRGFYSPLHF,TGTGCCAGCAGTTTAAGCCGAGGGTTTTACTCACCCCTCCACTTT
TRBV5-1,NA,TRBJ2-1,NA,CASSLGLYDEQFF,TGCGCCAGCAGTTTAGGACTGTACGATGAGCAGTTCTTC
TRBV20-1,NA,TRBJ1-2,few,CSAREQEAGYTF,TGCAGTGCTAGAGAGCAGGAGGCTGGCTACACCTTC
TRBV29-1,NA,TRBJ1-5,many,CSVDLGPNQPQHF,TGCAGCGTTGACCTCGGTCCCAATCAGCCCCAGCATTTT
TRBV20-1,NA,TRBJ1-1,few,CSAKGIGLWGKSDTEAFF,TGCAGTGCTAAGGGGATTGGATTATGGGGGAAGTCGGACACTGAAGCTTTCTTT
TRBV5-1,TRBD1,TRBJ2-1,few,CASSLVVSRGNEQFF,TGCGCCAGCAGCTTGGTGGTCTCCAGGGGGAATGAGCAGTTCTTC
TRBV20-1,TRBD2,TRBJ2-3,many,CSAGLAGGQVTQYF,TGCAGTGCCGGACTAGCGGGGGGGCAGGTTACGCAGTATTTT
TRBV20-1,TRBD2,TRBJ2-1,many,CSAYGGGYNEQFF,TGCAGTGCGTATGGCGGGGGCTACAATGAGCAGTTCTTC
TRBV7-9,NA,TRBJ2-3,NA,CASSYMTGGPQYF,TGTGCCAGCAGCTACATGACCGGGGGGCCGCAGTATTTT
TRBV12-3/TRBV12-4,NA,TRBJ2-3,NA,CASNKNYPDTQYF,TGTGCCAGCAACAAGAACTATCCAGATACGCAGTATTTT
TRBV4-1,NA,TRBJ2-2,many,CASSPYVSTGELFF,TGCGCCAGCAGCCCCTACGTCTCCACCGGGGAGCTGTTTTTT
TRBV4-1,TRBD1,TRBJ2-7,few,CASSQGRDRVYEQYF,TGCGCCAGCAGCCAAGGCCGGGACAGGGTTTACGAGCAGTACTTC
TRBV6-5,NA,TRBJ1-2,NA,CASSYGLGGDSTF,TGTGCCAGCAGTTACGGGCTTGGAGGGGATTCCACCTTC
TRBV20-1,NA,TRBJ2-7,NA,CSAREVEAGAYEQYF,TGCAGTGCTAGAGAGGTGGAGGCAGGGGCCTACGAGCAGTACTTC
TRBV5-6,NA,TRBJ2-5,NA,CASSWRGTDPRKTQYF,TGTGCCAGCAGCTGGAGGGGGACAGATCCCCGAAAGACCCAGTACTTC
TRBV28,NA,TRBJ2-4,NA,CASRLGAKNIQYF,TGTGCCAGCAGGTTGGGGGCCAAAAACATTCAGTACTTC
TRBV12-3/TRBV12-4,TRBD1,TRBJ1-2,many,CASSLATGGIYGYTF,TGTGCCAGCAGTTTAGCGACAGGGGGGATCTATGGCTACACCTTC
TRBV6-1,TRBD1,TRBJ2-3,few,CASSAGTGGVLSDTQYF,TGTGCCAGCAGTGCAGGGACAGGGGGCGTTTTGTCAGATACGCAGTATTTT